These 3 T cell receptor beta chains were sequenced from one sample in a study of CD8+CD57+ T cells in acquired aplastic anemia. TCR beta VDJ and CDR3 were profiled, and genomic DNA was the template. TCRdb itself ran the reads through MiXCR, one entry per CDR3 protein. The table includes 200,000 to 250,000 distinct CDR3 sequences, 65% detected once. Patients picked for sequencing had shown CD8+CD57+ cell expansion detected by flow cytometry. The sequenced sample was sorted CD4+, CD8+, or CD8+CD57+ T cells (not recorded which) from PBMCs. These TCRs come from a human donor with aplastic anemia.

As DNA, the CDR3 is TGTGCCATCAGTGATGAACAATCGGTCTATGGCTACACCTTC. Amino acids: CAISDEQSVYGYTF. The V call is TRBV10-3, the J call TRBJ1-2, with D hard to call. Deletions cut 3 bases from V and 4 bases from J, with 12 bases between. In germline, CDR1 is ENHRY, CDR2 SYGVKD. CDR3 length equals 14 residues.

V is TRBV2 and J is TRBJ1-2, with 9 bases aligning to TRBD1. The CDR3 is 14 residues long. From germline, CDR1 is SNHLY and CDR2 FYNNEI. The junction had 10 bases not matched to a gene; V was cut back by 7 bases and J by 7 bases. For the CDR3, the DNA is TGTGCCAGCATCGGACAGGGGAGTTCGGGTGGCTACACCTTC. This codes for CASIGQGSSGGYTF.

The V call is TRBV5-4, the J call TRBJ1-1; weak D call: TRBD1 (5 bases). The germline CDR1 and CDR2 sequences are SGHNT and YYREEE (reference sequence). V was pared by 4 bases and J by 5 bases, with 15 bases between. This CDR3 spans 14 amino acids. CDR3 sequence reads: CASSPVPGSTEAFF. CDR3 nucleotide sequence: TGTGCCAGCAGCCCGGTTCCAGGGAGTACTGAAGCTTTCTTT.